This TCR beta chain was recovered during a study of tumor and adjacent non-tumor tissue in lung cancer. Overall study: The cohort had about a dozen adenocarcinoma, a couple of squamous cell and 1 small cell patients. Patients were aged roughly 31 to 76, 10 men and 5 women, stage I to III. About 4.2 million productive TCRbeta reads were obtained per sample on average. Study findings and constraints: Top 100 clones took a larger repertoire share in normal lung.

The CDR3 has 14 amino acids. V shed 5 bases and J 8 bases; nucleotides not matched to a gene: 8. Germline CDR1 reads SGHTA; CDR2 reads FQGTGA. This clonotype was found a few times. Antigen unknown. Three rounds of nested PCR, following a modified ARM-PCR protocol, produced the TCRbeta library. TCRdb re-analysed the multiplex PCR reads in MiXCR, keeping a single row per CDR3 protein. Here the sample spans tens of thousands of distinct CDR3 sequences, roughly 57% being singletons. This sample's RNA came from whole unsorted tissue. More than 3 cm separated this lung sample from the edge of the tumor. Input material: distant non-tumor lung tissue. This chain joins TRBV7-3 and TRBJ1-4, with 7 positions matching TRBD1. This receptor was obtained from a man in his 70s with non-small cell lung cancer. CDR3 sequence reads: CASSLDRVWEKLFF. The CDR3 region has the DNA TGTGCCAGCAGCCTCGACAGGGTGTGGGAAAAACTGTTTTTT.